This TCR beta chain was obtained from a study of T cells in Graves' hyperthyroidism and ophthalmopathy. CDR1 DFQATT and CDR2 SNEGSKA come from the germline V gene (reference sequence). The length of the CDR3 is 14 residues. V lost 3 bases and J 1 base, leaving 9 bases between the germline ends. RNA transcripts provided the source from which TCR beta CDR3 regions were amplified. TCR CDR3 regions were first amplified by RT-PCR with HTBI primers. Each CDR3 protein is one row after TCRdb ran MiXCR on the multiplex PCR reads. The table includes some 490,000 distinct CDR3 sequences, 16% detected once. This clonotype appeared many times.

The sequencing sample was made of blood. The chain joins TRBV20-1 to TRBJ2-2; unclear D gene. The TCR originated in a woman younger than 45 with Graves' ophthalmopathy. The DNA of the CDR3 is TGCAGTGCTAGGCGACTCCTGAACACCGGGGAGCTGTTTTTT. Translating gives CSARRLLNTGELFF.